This T cell receptor beta chain was found in a study of technical replicates of blood from a few donors. A single count supports this clone. Profiling relied on immunoSEQ multiplex PCR, and the TCRdb table lists in-frame clones only, not all of them. Found here are approximately 73,000 clones, 95% to 98% of them singletons; the top ten hold roughly 0.35%. V shed 4 bases and J shed 0 bases, with 11 bases lying between them. This CDR3 has 15 residues. Germline-derived CDR1 and CDR2 are SGHRS and YFSETQ. The sequence came from a human donor in good health. This chain joins TRBV5-1 and TRBJ1-3; D not certain. Sequencing was done on a sample of T cells isolated from PBMCs. For the CDR3, the DNA is TGCGCCAGCAGCCCCTTACGGGACTCTGGAAACACCATATATTTT. Translated: CASSPLRDSGNTIYF.